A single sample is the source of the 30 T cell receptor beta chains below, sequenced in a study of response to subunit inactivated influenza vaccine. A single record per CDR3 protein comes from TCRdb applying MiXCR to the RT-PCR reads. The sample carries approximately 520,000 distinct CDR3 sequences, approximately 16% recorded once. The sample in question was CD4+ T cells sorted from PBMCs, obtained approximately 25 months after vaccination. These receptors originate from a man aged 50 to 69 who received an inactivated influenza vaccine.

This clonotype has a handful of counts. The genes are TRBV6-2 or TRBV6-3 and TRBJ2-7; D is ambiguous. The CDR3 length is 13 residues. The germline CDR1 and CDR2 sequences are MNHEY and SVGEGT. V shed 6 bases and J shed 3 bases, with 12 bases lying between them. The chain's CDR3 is CASRLDSIYEQYF. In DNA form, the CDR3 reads TGTGCCAGCAGGCTCGACTCGATCTACGAGCAGTACTTC.

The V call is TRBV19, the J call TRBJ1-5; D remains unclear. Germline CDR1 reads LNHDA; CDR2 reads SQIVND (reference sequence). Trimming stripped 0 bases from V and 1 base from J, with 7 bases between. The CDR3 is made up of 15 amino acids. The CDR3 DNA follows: TGTGCCAGTAGTATAGATCGGAGAAGCAATCAGCCCCAGCATTTT. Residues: CASSIDRRSNQPQHF.

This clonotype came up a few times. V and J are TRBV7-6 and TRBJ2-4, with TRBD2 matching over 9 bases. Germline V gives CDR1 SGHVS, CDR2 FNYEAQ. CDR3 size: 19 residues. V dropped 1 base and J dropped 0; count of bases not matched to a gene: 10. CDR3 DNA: TGTGCCAGCAGCTTAGAGCCTAGCGGGGTCAGGTTAGCCAAAAACATTCAGTACTTC. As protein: CASSLEPSGVRLAKNIQYF.

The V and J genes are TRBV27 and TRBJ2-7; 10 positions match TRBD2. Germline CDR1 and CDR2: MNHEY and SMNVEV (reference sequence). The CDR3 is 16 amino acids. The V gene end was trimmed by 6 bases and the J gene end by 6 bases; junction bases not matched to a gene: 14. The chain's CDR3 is CASSHLVAGGTGEQYF. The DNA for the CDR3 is TGTGCCAGCAGCCACCTTGTAGCGGGGGGTACAGGCGAGCAGTACTTC.

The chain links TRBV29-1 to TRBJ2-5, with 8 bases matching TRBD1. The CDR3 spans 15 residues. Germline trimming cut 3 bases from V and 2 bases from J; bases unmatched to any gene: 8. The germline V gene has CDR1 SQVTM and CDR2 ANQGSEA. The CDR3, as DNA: TGCAGCGTTGACGCCCGGACAGGGAGACAAGAGACCCAGTACTTC. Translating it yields CSVDARTGRQETQYF. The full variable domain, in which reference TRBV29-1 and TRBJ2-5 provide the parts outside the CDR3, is SAVISQKPSRDICQRGTSLTIQCQVDSQVTMMFWYRQQPGQSLTLIATANQGSEATYESGFVIDKFPISRPNLTFSTLTVSNMSPEDSSIYLCSVDARTGRQETQYFGPGTRLLVL.

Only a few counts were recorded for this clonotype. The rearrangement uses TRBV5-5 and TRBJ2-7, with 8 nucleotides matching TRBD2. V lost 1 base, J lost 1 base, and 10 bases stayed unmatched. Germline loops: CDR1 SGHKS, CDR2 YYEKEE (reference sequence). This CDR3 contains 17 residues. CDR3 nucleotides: TGTGCCAGCAGCTTGTTCGCTAGCGGGCGGATTTCCTACGAGCAGTACTTC. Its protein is CASSLFASGRISYEQYF.

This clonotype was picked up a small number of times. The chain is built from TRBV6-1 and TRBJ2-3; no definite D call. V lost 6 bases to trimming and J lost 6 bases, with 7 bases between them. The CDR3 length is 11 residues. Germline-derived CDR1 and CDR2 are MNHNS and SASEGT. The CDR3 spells CASSRQDTQYF. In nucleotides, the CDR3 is TGTGCCAGCAGCCGTCAGGATACGCAGTATTTT.

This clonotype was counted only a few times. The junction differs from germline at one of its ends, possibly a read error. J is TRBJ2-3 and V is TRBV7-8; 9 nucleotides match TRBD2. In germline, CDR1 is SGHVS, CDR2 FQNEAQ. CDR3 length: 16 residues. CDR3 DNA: TGTGCCAGCAGCCTAGCGGGGAGGGGCGGTAAAGATACGCAGTATTTT. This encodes CASSLAGRGGKDTQYF.

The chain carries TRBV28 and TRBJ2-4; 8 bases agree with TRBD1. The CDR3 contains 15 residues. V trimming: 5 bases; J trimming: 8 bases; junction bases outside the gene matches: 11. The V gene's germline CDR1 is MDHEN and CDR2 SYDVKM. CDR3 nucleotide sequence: TGTGCCAGCAGTGGGGGCGCAGGGGGCGCGGACATTCAGTACTTC. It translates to CASSGGAGGADIQYF.

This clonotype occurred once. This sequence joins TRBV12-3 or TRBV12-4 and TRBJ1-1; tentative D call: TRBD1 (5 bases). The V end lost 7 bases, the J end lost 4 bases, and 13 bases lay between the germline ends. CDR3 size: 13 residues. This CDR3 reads CASTLTRGTEAFF. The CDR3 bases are TGTGCCAGCACGCTCACAAGGGGCACTGAAGCTTTCTTT.

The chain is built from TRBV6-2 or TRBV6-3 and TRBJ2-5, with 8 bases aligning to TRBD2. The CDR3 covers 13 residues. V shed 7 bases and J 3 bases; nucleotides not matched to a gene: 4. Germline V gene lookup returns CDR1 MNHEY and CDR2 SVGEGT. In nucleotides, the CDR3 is TGTGCCAGCACCTCACTAGCGGAAGAGACCCAGTACTTC. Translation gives CASTSLAEETQYF.

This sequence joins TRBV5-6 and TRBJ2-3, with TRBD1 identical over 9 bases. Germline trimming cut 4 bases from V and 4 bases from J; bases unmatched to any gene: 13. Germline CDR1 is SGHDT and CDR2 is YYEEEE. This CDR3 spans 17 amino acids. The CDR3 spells CASSRDREGLGADTQYF. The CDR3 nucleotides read TGTGCCAGCAGCCGGGACAGGGAAGGCCTAGGTGCAGATACGCAGTATTTT. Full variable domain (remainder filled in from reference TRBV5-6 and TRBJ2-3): DAGVTQSPTHLIKTRGQQVTLRCSPKSGHDTVSWYQQALGQGPQFIFQYYEEEERQRGNFPDRFSGHQFPNYSSELNVNALLLGDSALYLCASSRDREGLGADTQYFGPGTRLTVL.

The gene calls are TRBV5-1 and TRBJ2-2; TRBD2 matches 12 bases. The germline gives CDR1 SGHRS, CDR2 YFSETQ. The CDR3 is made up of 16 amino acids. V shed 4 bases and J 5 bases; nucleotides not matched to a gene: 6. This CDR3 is CASSPLTSGRTGELFF. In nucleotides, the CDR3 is TGCGCCAGCAGCCCACTGACTAGCGGGAGAACCGGGGAGCTGTTTTTT.

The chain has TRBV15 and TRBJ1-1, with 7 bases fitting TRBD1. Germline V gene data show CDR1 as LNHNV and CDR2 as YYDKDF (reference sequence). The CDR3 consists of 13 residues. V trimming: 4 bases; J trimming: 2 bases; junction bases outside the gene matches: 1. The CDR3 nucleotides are TGTGCCACCAGCAAGGGGGCCAACACTGAAGCTTTCTTT. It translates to CATSKGANTEAFF.

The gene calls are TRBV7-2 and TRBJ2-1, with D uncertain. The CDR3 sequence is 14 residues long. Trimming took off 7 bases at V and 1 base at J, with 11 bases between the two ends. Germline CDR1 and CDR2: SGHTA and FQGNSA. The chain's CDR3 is CASTVASSYNEQFF. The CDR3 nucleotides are TGTGCCAGCACCGTCGCAAGTTCCTACAATGAGCAGTTCTTC.

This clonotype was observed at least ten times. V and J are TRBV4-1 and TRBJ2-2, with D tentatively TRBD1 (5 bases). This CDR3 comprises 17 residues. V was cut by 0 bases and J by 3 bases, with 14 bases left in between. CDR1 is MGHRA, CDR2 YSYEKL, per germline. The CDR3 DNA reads TGCGCCAGCAGCCAAGATTACGAACAGGCGGACACCGGGGAGCTGTTTTTT. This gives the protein CASSQDYEQADTGELFF.

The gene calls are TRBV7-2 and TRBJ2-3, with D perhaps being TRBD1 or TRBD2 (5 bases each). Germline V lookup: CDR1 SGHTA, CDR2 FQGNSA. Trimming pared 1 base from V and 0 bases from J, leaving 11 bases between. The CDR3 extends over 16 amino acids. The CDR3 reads CASSLGRGYSTDTQYF. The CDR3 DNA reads TGTGCCAGCAGCTTAGGTCGGGGCTACAGCACAGATACGCAGTATTTT.

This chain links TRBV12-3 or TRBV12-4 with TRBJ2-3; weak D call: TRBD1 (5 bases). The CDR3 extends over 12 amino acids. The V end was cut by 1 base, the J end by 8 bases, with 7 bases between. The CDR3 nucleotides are TGTGCCAGCAGTTTAGTTCAGGGTACGCAGTATTTT. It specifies CASSLVQGTQYF.

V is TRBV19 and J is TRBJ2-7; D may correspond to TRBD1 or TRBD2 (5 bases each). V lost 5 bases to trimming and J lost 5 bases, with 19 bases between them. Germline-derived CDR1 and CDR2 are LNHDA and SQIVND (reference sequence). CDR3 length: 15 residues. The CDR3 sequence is CASSPPAGTTDEQYF. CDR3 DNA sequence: TGTGCCAGTAGTCCCCCAGCAGGGACCACGGACGAGCAGTACTTC.

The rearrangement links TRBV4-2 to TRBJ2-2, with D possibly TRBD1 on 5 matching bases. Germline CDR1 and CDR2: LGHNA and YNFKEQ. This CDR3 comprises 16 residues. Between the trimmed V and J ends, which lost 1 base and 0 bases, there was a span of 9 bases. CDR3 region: CASSQGTSANTGELFF. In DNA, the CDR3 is TGTGCCAGCAGCCAAGGGACATCTGCGAACACCGGGGAGCTGTTTTTT.

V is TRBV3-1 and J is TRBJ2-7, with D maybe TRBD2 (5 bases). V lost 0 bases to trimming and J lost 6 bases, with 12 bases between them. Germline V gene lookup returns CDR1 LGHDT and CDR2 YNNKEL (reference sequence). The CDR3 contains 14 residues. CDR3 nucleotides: TGTGCCAGCAGCCAAGATTCTAGGAGGCGCGAGCAGTACTTC. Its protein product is CASSQDSRRREQYF.

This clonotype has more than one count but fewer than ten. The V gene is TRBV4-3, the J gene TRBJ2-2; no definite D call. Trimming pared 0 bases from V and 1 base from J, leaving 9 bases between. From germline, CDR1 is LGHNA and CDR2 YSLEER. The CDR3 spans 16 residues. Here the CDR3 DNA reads TGCGCCAGCAGCCAAGAAATCGGAAAGAACACCGGGGAGCTGTTTTTT. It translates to CASSQEIGKNTGELFF.

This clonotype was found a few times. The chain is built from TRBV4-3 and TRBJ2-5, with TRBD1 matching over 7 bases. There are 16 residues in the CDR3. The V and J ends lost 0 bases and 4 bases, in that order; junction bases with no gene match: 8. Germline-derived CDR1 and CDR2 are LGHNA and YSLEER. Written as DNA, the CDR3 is TGCGCCAGCAGCCAAGATTGGTTGGCAGGGGGAGAGACCCAGTACTTC. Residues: CASSQDWLAGGETQYF.

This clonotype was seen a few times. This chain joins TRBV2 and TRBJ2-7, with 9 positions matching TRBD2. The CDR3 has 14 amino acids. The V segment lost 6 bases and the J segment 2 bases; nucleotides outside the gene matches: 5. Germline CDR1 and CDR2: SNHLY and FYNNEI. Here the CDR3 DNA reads TGTGCCAGCAGGAGCGGGGGGTCCCCCTACGAGCAGTACTTC. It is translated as CASRSGGSPYEQYF.

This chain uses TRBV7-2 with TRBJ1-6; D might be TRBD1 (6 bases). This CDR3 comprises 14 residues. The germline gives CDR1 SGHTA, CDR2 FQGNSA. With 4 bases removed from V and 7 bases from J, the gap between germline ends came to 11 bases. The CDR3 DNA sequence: TGTGCCAGCAGCTCAGGGGTTCCGAATTCACCCCTCCACTTT. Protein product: CASSSGVPNSPLHF. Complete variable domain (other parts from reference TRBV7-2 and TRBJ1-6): GAGVSQSPSNKVTEKGKDVELRCDPISGHTALYWYRQSLGQGLEFLIYFQGNSAPDKSGLPSDRFSAERTGGSVSTLTIQRTQQEDSAVYLCASSSGVPNSPLHFGNGTRLTVT.

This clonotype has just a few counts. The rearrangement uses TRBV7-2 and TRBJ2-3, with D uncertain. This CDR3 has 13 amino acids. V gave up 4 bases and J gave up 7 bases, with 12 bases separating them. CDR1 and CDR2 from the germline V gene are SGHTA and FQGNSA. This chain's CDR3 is CASSSAGGYTQYF. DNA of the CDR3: TGTGCCAGCAGCTCGGCTGGTGGTTATACGCAGTATTTT.

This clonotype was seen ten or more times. In DNA form, the CDR3 reads TGTGCCAGCAGTTCACCGGGAGGTGGTGGAAACACCATATATTTT. It yields the protein CASSSPGGGGNTIYF. The chain links TRBV12-3 or TRBV12-4 to TRBJ1-3; the D is unclear. Trimming took off 4 bases at V and 3 bases at J, with 13 bases between the two ends. This CDR3 has 15 residues.

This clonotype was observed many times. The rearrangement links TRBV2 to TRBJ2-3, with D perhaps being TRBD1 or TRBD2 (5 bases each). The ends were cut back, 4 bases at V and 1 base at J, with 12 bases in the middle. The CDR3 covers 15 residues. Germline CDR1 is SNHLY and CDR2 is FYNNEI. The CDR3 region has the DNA TGTGCCAGCAGTGCTTCGCAGGGAGGCACAGATACGCAGTATTTT. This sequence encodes CASSASQGGTDTQYF. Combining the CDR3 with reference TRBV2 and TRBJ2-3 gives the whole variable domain EPEVTQTPSHQVTQMGQEVILRCVPISNHLYFYWYRQILGQKVEFLVSFYNNEISEKSEIFDDQFSVERPDGSNFTLKIRSTKLEDSAMYFCASSASQGGTDTQYFGPGTRLTVL.

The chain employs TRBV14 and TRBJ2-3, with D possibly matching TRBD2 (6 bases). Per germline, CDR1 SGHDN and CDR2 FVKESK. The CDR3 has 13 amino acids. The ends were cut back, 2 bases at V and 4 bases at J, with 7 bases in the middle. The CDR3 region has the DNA TGTGCCAGCAGCCAACTAGCGCCAGATACGCAGTATTTT. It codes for CASSQLAPDTQYF.

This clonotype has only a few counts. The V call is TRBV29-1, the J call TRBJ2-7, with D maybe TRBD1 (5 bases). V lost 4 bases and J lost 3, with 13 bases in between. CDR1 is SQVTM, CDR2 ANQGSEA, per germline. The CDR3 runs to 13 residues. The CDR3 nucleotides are TGCAGCGTTGGCTCGGTTCAGGGCTACGAGCAGTACTTC. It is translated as CSVGSVQGYEQYF.